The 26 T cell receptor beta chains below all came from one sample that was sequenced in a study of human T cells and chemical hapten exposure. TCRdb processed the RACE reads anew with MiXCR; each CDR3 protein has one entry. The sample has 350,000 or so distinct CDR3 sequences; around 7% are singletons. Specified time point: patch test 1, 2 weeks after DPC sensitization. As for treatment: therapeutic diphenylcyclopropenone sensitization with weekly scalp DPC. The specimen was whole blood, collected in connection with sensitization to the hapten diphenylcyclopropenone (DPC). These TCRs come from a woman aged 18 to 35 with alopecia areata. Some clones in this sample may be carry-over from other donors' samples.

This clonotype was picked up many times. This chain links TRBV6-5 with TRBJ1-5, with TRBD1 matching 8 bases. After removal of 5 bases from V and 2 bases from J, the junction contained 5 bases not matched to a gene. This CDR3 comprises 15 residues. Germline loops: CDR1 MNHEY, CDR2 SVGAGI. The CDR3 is CASSRTGTGNQPQHF. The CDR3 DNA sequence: TGTGCCAGCAGTCGGACAGGGACCGGCAATCAGCCCCAGCATTTT.

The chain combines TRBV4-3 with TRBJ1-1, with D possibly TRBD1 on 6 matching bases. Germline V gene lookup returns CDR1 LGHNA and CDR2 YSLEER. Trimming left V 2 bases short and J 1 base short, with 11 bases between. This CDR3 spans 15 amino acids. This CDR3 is CASSQLTGTNTEAFF. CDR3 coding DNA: TGCGCCAGCAGCCAACTTACAGGGACGAACACTGAAGCTTTCTTT.

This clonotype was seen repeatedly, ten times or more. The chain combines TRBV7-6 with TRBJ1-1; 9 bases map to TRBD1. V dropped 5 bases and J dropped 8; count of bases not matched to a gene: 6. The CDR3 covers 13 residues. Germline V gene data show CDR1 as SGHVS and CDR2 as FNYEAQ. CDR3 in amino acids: CASSPRTGVEAFF. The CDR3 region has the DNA TGTGCCAGCAGCCCTAGGACAGGGGTGGAAGCTTTCTTT. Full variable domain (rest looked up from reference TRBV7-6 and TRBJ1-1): GAGVSQSPRYKVTKRGQDVALRCDPISGHVSLYWYRQALGQGPEFLTYFNYEAQQDKSGLPNDRFSAERPEGSISTLTIQRTEQRDSAMYRCASSPRTGVEAFFGQGTRLTVV.

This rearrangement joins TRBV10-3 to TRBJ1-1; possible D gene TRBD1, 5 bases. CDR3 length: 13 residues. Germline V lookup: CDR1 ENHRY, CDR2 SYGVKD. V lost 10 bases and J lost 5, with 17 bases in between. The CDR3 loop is CATRGGGRTEAFF. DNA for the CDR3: TGTGCCACGCGTGGGGGTGGGCGGACTGAAGCTTTCTTT.

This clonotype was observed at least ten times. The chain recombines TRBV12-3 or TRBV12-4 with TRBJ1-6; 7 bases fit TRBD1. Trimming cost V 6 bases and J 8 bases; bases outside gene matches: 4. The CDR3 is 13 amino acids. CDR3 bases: TGTGCCAGCAGAAACAGGGGAGATTCACCCCTCCACTTT. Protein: CASRNRGDSPLHF.

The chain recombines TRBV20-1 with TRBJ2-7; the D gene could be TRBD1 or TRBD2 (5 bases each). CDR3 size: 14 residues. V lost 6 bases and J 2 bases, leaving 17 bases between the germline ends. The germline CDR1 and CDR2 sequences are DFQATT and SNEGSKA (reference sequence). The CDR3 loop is CSADGTPGPYEQYF. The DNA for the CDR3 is TGCAGTGCCGACGGGACCCCGGGCCCCTACGAGCAGTACTTC.

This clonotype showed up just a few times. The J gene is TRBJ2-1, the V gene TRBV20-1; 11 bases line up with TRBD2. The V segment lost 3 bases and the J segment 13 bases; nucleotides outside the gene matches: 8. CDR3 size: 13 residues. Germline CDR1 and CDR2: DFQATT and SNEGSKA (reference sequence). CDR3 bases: TGCAGTGCTAGGCTAGCGGGGGGAAGATCACAGTTCTTC. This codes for CSARLAGGRSQFF.

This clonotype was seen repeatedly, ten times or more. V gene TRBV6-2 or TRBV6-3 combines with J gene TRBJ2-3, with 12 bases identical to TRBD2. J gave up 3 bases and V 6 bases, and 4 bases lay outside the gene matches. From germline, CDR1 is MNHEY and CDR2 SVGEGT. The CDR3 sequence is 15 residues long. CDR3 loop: CASSFTSGGTDTQYF. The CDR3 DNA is TGTGCCAGCAGCTTTACTAGCGGGGGGACAGATACGCAGTATTTT.

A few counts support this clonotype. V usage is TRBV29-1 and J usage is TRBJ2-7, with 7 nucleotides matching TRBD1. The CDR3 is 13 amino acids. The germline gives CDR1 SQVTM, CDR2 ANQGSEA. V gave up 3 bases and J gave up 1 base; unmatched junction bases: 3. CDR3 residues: CSVEEQGSYEQYF. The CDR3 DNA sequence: TGCAGCGTTGAGGAACAGGGGTCCTACGAGCAGTACTTC.

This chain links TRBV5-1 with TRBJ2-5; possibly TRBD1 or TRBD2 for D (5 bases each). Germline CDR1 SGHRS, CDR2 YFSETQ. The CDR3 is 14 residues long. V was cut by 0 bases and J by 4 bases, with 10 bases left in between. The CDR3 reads CASSLGDPSETQYF. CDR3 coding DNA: TGCGCCAGCAGCTTGGGGGACCCATCAGAGACCCAGTACTTC.

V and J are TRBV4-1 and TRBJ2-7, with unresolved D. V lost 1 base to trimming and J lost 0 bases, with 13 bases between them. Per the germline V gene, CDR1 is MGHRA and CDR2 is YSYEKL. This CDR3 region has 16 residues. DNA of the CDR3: TGCGCCAGCAGCCAAGGTGTCCCGCTGAGCTCCTACGAGCAGTACTTC. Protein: CASSQGVPLSSYEQYF.

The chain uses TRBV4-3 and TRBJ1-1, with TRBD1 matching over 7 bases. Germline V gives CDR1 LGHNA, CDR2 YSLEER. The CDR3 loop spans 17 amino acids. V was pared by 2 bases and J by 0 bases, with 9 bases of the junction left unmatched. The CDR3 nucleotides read TGCGCCAGCAGCCAATGGGCAGGGGGGATACTGAACACTGAAGCTTTCTTT. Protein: CASSQWAGGILNTEAFF.

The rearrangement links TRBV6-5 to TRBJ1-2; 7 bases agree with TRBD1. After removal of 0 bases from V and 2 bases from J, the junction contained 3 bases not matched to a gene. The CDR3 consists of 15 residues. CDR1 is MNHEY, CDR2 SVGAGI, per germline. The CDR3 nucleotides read TGTGCCAGCAGTTACTCGGCAGGGGGAAACTATGGCTACACCTTC. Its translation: CASSYSAGGNYGYTF.

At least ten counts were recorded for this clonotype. In DNA, the CDR3 is TGCAGTGCTAGAAGCGGGACCTTTAATCAGCCCCAGCATTTT. This encodes CSARSGTFNQPQHF. The J gene is TRBJ1-5, the V gene TRBV20-1; TRBD1 is a possible D gene (5 bases). This CDR3 comprises 14 residues. Trimming shortened V by 2 bases and J by 4 bases, and 12 bases separated the two germline ends. CDR1 and CDR2 from the germline V gene are DFQATT and SNEGSKA (reference sequence).

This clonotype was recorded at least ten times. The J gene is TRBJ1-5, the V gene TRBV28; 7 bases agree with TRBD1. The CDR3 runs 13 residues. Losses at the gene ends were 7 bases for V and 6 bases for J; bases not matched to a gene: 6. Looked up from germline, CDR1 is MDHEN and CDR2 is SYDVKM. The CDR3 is CASTGTEGQPQHF. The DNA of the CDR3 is TGTGCCAGCACCGGGACAGAAGGTCAGCCCCAGCATTTT.

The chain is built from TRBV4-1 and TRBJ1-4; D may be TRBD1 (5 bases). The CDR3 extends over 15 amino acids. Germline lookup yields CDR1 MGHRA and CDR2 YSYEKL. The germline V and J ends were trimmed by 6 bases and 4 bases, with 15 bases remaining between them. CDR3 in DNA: TGCGCCAGCAGTCTACGGACACACTATAATGAAAAACTGTTTTTT. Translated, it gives CASSLRTHYNEKLFF.

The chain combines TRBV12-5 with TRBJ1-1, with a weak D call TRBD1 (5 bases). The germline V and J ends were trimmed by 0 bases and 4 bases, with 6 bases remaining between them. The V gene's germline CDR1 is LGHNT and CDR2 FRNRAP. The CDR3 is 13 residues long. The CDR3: CASGLVGGTEAFF. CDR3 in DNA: TGTGCTAGTGGTTTGGTGGGGGGCACTGAAGCTTTCTTT.

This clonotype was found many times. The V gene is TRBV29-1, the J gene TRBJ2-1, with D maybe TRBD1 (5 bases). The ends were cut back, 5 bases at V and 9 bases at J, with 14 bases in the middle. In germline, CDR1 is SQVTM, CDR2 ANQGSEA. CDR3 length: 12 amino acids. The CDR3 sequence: CSVYVGRGEQFF. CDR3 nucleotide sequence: TGCAGCGTTTACGTAGGTAGGGGTGAGCAGTTCTTC.

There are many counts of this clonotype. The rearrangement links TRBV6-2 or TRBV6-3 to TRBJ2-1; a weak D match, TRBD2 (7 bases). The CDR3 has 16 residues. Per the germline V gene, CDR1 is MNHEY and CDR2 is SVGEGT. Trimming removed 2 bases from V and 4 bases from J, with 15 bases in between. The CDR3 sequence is CASSYGGAPQYNEQFF. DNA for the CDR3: TGTGCCAGCAGTTACGGGGGGGCCCCACAATACAATGAGCAGTTCTTC.

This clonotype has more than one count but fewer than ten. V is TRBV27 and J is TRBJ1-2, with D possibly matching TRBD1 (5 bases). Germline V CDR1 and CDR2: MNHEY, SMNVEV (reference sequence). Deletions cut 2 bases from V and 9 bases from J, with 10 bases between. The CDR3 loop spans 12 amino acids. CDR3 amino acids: CASSLRGNRYTF. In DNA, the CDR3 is TGTGCCAGCAGTTTAAGGGGAAATCGCTACACCTTC.

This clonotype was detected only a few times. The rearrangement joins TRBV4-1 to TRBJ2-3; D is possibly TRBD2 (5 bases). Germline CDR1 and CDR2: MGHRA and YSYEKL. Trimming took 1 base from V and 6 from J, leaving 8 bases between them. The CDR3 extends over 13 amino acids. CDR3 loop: CASSQVASDTQYF. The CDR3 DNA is TGCGCCAGCAGCCAAGTTGCTAGCGATACGCAGTATTTT.

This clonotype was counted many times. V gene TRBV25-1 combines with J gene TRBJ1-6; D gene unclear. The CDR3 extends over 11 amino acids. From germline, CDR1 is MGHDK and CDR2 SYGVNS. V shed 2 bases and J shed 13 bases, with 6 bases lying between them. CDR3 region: CASSELGPLHF. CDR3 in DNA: TGTGCCAGCAGTGAACTGGGCCCCCTCCACTTT. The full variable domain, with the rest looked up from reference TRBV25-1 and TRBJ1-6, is EADIYQTPRYLVIGTGKKITLECSQTMGHDKMYWYQQDPGMELHLIHYSYGVNSTEKGDLSSESTVSRIRTEHFPLTLESARPSHTSQYLCASSELGPLHFGNGTRLTVT.

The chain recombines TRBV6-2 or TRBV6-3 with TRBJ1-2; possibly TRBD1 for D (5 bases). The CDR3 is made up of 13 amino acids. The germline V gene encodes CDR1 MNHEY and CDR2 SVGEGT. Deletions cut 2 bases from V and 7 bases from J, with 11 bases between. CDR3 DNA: TGTGCCAGCAGTTACACCCAGGGCCGTGGCTACACCTTC. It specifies CASSYTQGRGYTF.

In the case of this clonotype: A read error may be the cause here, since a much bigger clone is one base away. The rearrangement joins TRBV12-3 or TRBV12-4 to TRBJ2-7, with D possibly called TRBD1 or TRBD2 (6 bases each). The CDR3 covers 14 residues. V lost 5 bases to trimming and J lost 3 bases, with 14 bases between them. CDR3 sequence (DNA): TGTGCCAGCAGTCCGGAGGGGGGCTGCTACGAGCAGTACTTC. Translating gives CASSPEGGCYEQYF.

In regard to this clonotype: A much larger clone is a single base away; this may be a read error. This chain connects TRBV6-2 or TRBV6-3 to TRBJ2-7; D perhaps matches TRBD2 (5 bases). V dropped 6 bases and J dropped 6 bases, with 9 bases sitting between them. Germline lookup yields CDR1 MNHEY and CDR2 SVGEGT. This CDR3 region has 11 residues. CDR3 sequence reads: CASSRRSEQYF. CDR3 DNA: TGTGCCAGCAGCCGGAGGTCCGAGCAGTACTTC.

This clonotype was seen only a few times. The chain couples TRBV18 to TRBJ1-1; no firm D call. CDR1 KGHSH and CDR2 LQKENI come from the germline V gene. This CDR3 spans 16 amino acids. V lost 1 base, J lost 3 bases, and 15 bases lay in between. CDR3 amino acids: CASSPRAGVADTEAFF. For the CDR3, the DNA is TGTGCCAGCTCACCACGGGCAGGAGTTGCTGACACTGAAGCTTTCTTT.